The subject of this entry is one T cell receptor (beta chain). CDR1 is SGDLS and CDR2 is YYNGEE in the germline V gene. Trimming took off 3 bases at V and 1 base at J, with 10 bases between the two ends. The CDR3 loop spans 14 amino acids. Enrollees, 18 to 89 years old, lived in about two dozen US areas. Participants' own reports of clinical history determined their cohort assignment. This sample stems from a study of blood T cell repertoires in COVID-19. Looking at the study overall: COVID-19 samples from acute and convalescent phases originated in the United States, Italy and Spain. In each case, the material was cDNA or gDNA derived from T cells, B-cell-depleted T cells, or PBMCs.

The table came from immunoSEQ multiplex PCR; TCRdb's copy has only in-frame clones and leaves some out. The sample yields 45,000 to 60,000 clones, 70% to 80% seen once. Sequencing was performed on PBMCs or T cells enriched from blood (not recorded which). The clonotype comes from a woman aged 45-65 years with acute COVID-19. This chain joins TRBV9 and TRBJ1-1; weak D call: TRBD1 (6 bases). This chain's CDR3 is CASSGGQRNTEAFF. As DNA, the CDR3 is TGTGCCAGCAGCGGCGGACAGCGGAACACTGAAGCTTTCTTT.